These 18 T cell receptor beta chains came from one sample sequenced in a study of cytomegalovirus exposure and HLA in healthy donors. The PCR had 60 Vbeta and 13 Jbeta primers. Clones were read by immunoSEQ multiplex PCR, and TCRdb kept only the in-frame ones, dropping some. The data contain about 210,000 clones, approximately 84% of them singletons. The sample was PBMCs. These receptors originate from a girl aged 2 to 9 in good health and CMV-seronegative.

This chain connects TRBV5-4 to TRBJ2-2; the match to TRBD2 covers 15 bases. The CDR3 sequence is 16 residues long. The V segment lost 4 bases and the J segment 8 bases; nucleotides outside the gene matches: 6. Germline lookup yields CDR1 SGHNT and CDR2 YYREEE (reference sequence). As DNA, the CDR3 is TGTGCCAGCAGCCCAGGACTAGCGGGAGGGTCAGGGGAGCTGTTTTTT. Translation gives CASSPGLAGGSGELFF. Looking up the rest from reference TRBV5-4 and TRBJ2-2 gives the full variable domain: ETGVTQSPTHLIKTRGQQVTLRCSSQSGHNTVSWYQQALGQGPQFIFQYYREEENGRGNFPPRFSGLQFPNYSSELNVNALELDDSALYLCASSPGLAGGSGELFFGEGSRLTVL.

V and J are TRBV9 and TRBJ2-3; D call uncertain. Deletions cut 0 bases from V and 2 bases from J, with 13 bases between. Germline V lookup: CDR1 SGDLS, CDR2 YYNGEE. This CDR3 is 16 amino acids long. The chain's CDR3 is CASSVDSLRVTDTQYF. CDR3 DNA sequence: TGTGCCAGCAGCGTAGATAGCCTACGGGTCACAGATACGCAGTATTTT. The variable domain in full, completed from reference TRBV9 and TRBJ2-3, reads DSGVTQTPKHLITATGQRVTLRCSPRSGDLSVYWYQQSLDQGLQFLIQYYNGEERAKGNILERFSAQQFPDLHSELNLSSLELGDSALYFCASSVDSLRVTDTQYFGPGTRLTVL.

The chain's CDR3 is CASLGRLAGADTQYF. In nucleotides, the CDR3 is TGTGCCAGCTTAGGCCGGCTAGCGGGGGCAGATACGCAGTATTTT. The V call is TRBV6-6, the J call TRBJ2-3; 10 nucleotides agree with TRBD2. CDR3 length: 15 residues. Germline CDR1 is MNHNY and CDR2 is SVGAGI (reference sequence). Trimming at V came to 8 bases and at J to 4 bases, leaving 9 bases not matched to a gene.

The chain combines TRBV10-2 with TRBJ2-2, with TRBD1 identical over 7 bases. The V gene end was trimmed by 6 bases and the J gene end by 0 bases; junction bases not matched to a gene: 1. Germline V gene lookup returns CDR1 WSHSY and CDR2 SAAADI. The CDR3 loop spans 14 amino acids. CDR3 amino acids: CASRDRTNTGELFF. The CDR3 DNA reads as TGCGCCAGCAGGGACAGGACGAACACCGGGGAGCTGTTTTTT.

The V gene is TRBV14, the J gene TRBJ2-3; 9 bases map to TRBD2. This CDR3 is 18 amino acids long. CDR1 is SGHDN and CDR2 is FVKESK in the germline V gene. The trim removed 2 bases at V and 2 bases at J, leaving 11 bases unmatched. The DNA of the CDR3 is TGTGCCAGCAGCCAATTGATGGAGACTAGCGGTTTCACAGATACGCAGTATTTT. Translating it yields CASSQLMETSGFTDTQYF.

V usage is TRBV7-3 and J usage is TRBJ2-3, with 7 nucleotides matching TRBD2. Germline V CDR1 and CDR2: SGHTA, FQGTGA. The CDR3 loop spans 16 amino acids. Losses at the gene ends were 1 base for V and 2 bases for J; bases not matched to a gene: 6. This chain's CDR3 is CASSLRWGGVTDTQYF. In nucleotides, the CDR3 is TGTGCCAGCAGCTTAAGGTGGGGGGGGGTCACAGATACGCAGTATTTT. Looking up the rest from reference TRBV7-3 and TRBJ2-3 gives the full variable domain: GAGVSQTPSNKVTEKGKYVELRCDPISGHTALYWYRQSLGQGPEFLIYFQGTGAADDSGLPNDRFFAVRPEGSVSTLKIQRTERGDSAVYLCASSLRWGGVTDTQYFGPGTRLTVL.

CDR3 region: CASSLDGQGYSYGYTF. The CDR3, as DNA: TGCGCCAGCAGCTTGGACGGCCAGGGGTATAGCTATGGCTACACCTTC. The rearrangement links TRBV5-1 to TRBJ1-2; D perhaps matches TRBD1 (6 bases). Between the trimmed V and J ends, which lost 0 bases and 4 bases, there was a span of 16 bases. The CDR3 sequence is 16 residues long. Germline values: CDR1 SGHRS, CDR2 YFSETQ.

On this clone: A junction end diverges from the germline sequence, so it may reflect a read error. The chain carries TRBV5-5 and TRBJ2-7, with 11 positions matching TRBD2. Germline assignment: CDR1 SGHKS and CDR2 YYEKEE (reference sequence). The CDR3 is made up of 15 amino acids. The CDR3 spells CASRLGLADLYEQYF. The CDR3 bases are TGTGCCAGCAGGTTGGGACTAGCGGACCTCTACGAGCAGTACTTC. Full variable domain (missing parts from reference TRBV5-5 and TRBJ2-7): DAGVTQSPTHLIKTRGQQVTLRCSPISGHKSVSWYQQVLGQGPQFIFQYYEKEERGRGNFPDRFSARQFPNYSSELNVNALLLGDSALYLCASRLGLADLYEQYFGPGTRLTVT.

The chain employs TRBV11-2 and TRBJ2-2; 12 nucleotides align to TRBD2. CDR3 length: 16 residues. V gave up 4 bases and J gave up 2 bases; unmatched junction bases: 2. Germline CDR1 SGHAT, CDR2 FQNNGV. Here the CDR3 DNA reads TGTGCCAGCAGCTCCGGACTAGCGGGAAACACCGGGGAGCTGTTTTTT. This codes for CASSSGLAGNTGELFF. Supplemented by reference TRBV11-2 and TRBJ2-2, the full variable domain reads EAGVAQSPRYKIIEKRQSVAFWCNPISGHATLYWYQQILGQGPKLLIQFQNNGVVDDSQLPKDRFSAERLKGVDSTLKIQPAKLEDSAVYLCASSSGLAGNTGELFFGEGSRLTVL.

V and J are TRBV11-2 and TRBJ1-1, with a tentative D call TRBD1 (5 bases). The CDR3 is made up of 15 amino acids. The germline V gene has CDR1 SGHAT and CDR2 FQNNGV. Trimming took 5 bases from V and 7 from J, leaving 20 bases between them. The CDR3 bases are TGTGCCAGCAGCCCCCGTATTGGAGGGACTATTGAAGCTTTCTTT. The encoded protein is CASSPRIGGTIEAFF.

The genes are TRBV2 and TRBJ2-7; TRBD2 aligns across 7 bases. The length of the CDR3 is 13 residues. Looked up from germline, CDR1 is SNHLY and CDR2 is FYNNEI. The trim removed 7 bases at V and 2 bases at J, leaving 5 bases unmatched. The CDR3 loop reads CASNSGGAYEQYF. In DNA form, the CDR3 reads TGTGCCAGCAATTCGGGGGGTGCCTACGAGCAGTACTTC.

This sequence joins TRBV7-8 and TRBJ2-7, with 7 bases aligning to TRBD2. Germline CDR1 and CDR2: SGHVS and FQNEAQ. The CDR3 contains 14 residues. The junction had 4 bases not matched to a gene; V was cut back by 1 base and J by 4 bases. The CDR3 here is CASSLVSRGYEQYF. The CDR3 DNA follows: TGTGCCAGCAGCTTAGTATCGCGGGGGTACGAGCAGTACTTC.

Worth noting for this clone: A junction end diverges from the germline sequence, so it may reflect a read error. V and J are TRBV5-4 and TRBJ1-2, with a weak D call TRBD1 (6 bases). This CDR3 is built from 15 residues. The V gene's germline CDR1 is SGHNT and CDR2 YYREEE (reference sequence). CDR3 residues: CASSLVLGGGYDYTF. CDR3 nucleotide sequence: TGTGCCAGCAGCTTGGTATTAGGGGGGGGCTATGACTACACCTTC.

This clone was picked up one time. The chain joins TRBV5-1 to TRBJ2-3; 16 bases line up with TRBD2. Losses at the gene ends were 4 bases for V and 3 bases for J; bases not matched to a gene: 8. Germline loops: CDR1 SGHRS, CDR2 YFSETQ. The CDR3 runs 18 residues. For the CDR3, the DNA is TGCGCCAGCAGCCTGGGGGGACTAGCGGGGGGGCGTACAGATACGCAGTATTTT. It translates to CASSLGGLAGGRTDTQYF.

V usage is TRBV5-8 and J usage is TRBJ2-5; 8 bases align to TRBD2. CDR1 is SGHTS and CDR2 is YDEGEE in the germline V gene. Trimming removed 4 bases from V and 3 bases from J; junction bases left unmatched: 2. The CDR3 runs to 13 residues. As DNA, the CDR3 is TGTGCCAGCAGCCTTAGCGGGAAAGAGACCCAGTACTTC. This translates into CASSLSGKETQYF.

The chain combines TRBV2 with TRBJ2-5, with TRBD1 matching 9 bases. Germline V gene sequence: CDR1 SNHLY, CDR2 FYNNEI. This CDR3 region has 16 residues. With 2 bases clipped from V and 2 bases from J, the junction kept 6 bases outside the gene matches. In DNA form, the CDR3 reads TGTGCCAGCAGTGAACAACCGACAGGGGGTCAAGAGACCCAGTACTTC. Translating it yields CASSEQPTGGQETQYF.

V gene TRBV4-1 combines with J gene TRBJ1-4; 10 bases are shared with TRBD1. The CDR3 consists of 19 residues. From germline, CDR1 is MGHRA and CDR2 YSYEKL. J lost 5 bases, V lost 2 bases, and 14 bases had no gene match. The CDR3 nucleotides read TGCGCCAGCAGCCAACTACAAAGACAGGGGGCCCTGGTAAATGAAAAACTGTTTTTT. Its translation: CASSQLQRQGALVNEKLFF.

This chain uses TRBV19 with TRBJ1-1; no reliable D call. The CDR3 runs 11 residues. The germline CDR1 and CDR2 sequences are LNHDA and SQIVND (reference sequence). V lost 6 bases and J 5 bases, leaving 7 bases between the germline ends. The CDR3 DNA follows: TGTGCCAGTAGCCGGAGGACTGAAGCTTTCTTT. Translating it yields CASSRRTEAFF.